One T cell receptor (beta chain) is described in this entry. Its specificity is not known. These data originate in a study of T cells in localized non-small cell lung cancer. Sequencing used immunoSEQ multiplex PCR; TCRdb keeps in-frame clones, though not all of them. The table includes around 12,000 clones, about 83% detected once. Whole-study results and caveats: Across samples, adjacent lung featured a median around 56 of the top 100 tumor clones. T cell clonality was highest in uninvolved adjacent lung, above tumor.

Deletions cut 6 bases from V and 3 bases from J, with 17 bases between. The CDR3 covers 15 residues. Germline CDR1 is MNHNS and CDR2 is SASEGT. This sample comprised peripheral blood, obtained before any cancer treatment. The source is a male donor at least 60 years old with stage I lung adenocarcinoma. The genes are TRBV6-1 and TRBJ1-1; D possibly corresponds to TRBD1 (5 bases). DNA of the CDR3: TGTGCCAGCAGGGGGGTGGGGATGGTGGACACTGAAGCTTTCTTT. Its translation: CASRGVGMVDTEAFF.